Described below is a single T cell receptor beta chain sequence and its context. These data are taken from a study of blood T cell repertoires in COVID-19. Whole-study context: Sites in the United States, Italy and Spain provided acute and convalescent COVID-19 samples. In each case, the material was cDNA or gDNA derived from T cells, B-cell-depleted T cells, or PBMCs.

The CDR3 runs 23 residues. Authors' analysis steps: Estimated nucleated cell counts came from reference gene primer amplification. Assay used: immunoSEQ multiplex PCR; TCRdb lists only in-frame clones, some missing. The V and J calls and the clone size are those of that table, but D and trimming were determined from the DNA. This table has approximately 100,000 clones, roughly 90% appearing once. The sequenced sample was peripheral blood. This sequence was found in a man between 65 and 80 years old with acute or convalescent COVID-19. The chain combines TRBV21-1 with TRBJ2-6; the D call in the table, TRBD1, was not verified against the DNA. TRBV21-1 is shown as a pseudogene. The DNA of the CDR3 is TGTGCCAGCAGCTCCCTAGGGGAGAGGGGGCGCGCCGGGAGTCTGACTGGGGCCAACGTCCTGACTTTC. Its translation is CASSSLGERGRAGSLTGANVLTF.